The rows below give T cell receptor beta chains drawn from one sample of a study of cytomegalovirus exposure and HLA in healthy donors. Assay: immunoSEQ multiplex PCR; the TCRdb copy retains only in-frame clones and omits some. The data contain 200,000 to 250,000 clones, under 90% of them singletons. The sequenced sample consisted of PBMCs. The origin of the receptors is a human donor in good health. Each CDR3 is given with its conserved first and last residue. Each record gives: clone size, J gene, D gene, V gene, CDR3 DNA, CDR3 protein. The D gene is left open where the match is weak. Size is stated for part of the rows, as once, few or many counts, or as a class when the clone is expanded.

clone size: -
J gene: TRBJ1-5
D gene: -
V gene: TRBV19
CDR3 DNA: TGTGCCAGTAGTAAGAAGGCCGTGGGGGCATATAGCAATCAGCCCCAGCATTTT
CDR3 protein: CASSKKAVGAYSNQPQHF

clone size: -
J gene: TRBJ2-7
D gene: -
V gene: TRBV6-6
CDR3 DNA: TGTGCCAGCAGTTACGCCGAACTCTCCTACGAGCAGTACTTC
CDR3 protein: CASSYAELSYEQYF

clone size: -
J gene: TRBJ1-2
D gene: -
V gene: TRBV6-1
CDR3 DNA: TGTGCCAGCAGCCACCCCCAGGGTTATGGCTACACCTTC
CDR3 protein: CASSHPQGYGYTF

clone size: -
J gene: TRBJ2-5
D gene: TRBD2
V gene: TRBV10-1
CDR3 DNA: TGCGCCAGCAGGACCCGAACTAGCGGGAGTGGGGGCGAAGAGACCCAGTACTTC
CDR3 protein: CASRTRTSGSGGEETQYF

clone size: -
J gene: TRBJ1-2
D gene: -
V gene: TRBV5-1
CDR3 DNA: TGCGCCAGCAGCTTGCGGGGGGATCGCTATGGCTACACCTTC
CDR3 protein: CASSLRGDRYGYTF

clone size: -
J gene: TRBJ1-2
D gene: TRBD1
V gene: TRBV2
CDR3 DNA: TGTGCCAGCAATCGACAGGGATGGGGCTACACCTTC
CDR3 protein: CASNRQGWGYTF

clone size: -
J gene: TRBJ1-3
D gene: -
V gene: TRBV19
CDR3 DNA: TGTGCCAGTAGTGATTGGGGCACAACTGGAAACACCATATATTTT
CDR3 protein: CASSDWGTTGNTIYF

clone size: -
J gene: TRBJ2-3
D gene: -
V gene: TRBV7-2
CDR3 DNA: TGTGCCAGCAGCCCACCTCCCCCCTGGAGCACGGATACGCAGTATTTT
CDR3 protein: CASSPPPPWSTDTQYF

clone size: -
J gene: TRBJ1-4
D gene: -
V gene: TRBV5-1
CDR3 DNA: TGCGCCAGCAGCCCCACAGGGACCTCTAATGAAAAACTGTTTTTT
CDR3 protein: CASSPTGTSNEKLFF

clone size: once
J gene: TRBJ2-3
D gene: TRBD2
V gene: TRBV7-9
CDR3 DNA: TGTTCCAGCAGCTCAACTACTAGCGGCACAGATACGCAGTATTTT
CDR3 protein: CSSSSTTSGTDTQYF

clone size: -
J gene: TRBJ1-5
D gene: TRBD1
V gene: TRBV6-1
CDR3 DNA: TGTGCCAGCAGTGATGACAGGGGGCCTCAGCCCCAGCATTTT
CDR3 protein: CASSDDRGPQPQHF

clone size: -
J gene: TRBJ1-1
D gene: -
V gene: TRBV5-8
CDR3 DNA: TGTGCCAGCAGCTTGGGGCAATGGAACACTGAAGCTTTCTTT
CDR3 protein: CASSLGQWNTEAFF

clone size: -
J gene: TRBJ1-2
D gene: TRBD1
V gene: TRBV27
CDR3 DNA: TGTGCCAGCAGTGCATACCGGGACAGGGATTCTGGCTACACCTTC
CDR3 protein: CASSAYRDRDSGYTF

clone size: -
J gene: TRBJ2-1
D gene: TRBD2
V gene: TRBV9
CDR3 DNA: TGTGCCAGCAGCGTAGCTCTAGCGGCAGACTACAATGAGCAGTTCTTC
CDR3 protein: CASSVALAADYNEQFF

clone size: -
J gene: TRBJ1-1
D gene: -
V gene: TRBV11-1
CDR3 DNA: TGTGCCAGCAGAACCCGGGGGACGGGCACTGAAGCTTTCTTT
CDR3 protein: CASRTRGTGTEAFF

clone size: -
J gene: TRBJ2-6
D gene: -
V gene: TRBV7-2
CDR3 DNA: TGTGCCAGCAGCTTAATCCCTGCAGTCTCTGGGGCCAACGTCCTGACTTTC
CDR3 protein: CASSLIPAVSGANVLTF

clone size: -
J gene: TRBJ1-5
D gene: -
V gene: TRBV27
CDR3 DNA: TGTGCCAGCAGTTTACGGCAGACTAATCAGCCCCAGCATTTT
CDR3 protein: CASSLRQTNQPQHF

clone size: once
J gene: TRBJ2-5
D gene: -
V gene: TRBV7-9
CDR3 DNA: TGTGCCAGCAGCTTAGATACAGCGGAGCGAGAGACCCAGTACTTC
CDR3 protein: CASSLDTAERETQYF

clone size: -
J gene: TRBJ1-4
D gene: -
V gene: TRBV7-9
CDR3 DNA: TGTGCCAGCAGCCCGAAGAGTGTAGATGAAAAACTGTTTTTT
CDR3 protein: CASSPKSVDEKLFF

clone size: -
J gene: TRBJ2-3
D gene: -
V gene: TRBV11-3
CDR3 DNA: TGTGCCAGCAGCTTACTAGGTACAGATACGCAGTATTTT
CDR3 protein: CASSLLGTDTQYF

clone size: -
J gene: TRBJ2-7
D gene: -
V gene: TRBV27
CDR3 DNA: TGTGCCAGCAGTCCTATGGTCACCTACGAGCAGTACTTC
CDR3 protein: CASSPMVTYEQYF

clone size: -
J gene: TRBJ2-7
D gene: -
V gene: TRBV4-3
CDR3 DNA: TGCGCCAGCAGCCAAATACTGGGCAGGGGCTACGAGCAGTACTTC
CDR3 protein: CASSQILGRGYEQYF

clone size: -
J gene: TRBJ2-7
D gene: TRBD1
V gene: TRBV23-1
CDR3 DNA: TGCGCCAGCAGTCACGTCGGGACAGTGTGGACCTACGAGCAGTACTTC
CDR3 protein: CASSHVGTVWTYEQYF